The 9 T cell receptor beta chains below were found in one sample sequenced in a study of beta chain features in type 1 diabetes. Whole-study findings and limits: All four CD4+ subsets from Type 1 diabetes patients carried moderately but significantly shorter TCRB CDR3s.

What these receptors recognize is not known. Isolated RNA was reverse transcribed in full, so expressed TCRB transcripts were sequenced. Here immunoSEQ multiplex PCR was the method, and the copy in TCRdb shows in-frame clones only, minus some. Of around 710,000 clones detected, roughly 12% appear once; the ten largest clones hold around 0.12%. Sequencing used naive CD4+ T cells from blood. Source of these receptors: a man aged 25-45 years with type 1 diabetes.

The CDR3: CASRSGQERYGYTF. CDR3 coding DNA: TGTGCCAGCAGGTCCGGACAGGAGAGATATGGCTACACCTTC. The chain carries TRBV27 and TRBJ1-2; 7 bases align to TRBD1. This CDR3 region has 14 residues. The junction had 9 bases not matched to a gene; V was cut back by 6 bases and J by 5 bases. Germline V gene sequence: CDR1 MNHEY, CDR2 SMNVEV (reference sequence).

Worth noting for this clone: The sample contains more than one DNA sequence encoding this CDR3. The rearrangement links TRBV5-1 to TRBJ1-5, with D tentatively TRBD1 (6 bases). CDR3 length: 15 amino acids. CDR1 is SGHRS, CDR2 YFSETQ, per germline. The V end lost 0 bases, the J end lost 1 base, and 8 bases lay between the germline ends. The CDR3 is CASSLGGQSNQPQHF. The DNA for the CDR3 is TGCGCCAGCAGCTTGGGTGGACAGAGCAATCAGCCCCAGCATTTT.

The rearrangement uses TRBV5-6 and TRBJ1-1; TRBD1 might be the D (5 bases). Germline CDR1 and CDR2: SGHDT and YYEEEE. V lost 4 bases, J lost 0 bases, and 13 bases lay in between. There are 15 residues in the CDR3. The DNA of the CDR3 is TGTGCCAGCAGCCGAGGCGGGACGGTGAACACTGAAGCTTTCTTT. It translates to CASSRGGTVNTEAFF. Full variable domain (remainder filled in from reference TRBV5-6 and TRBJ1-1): DAGVTQSPTHLIKTRGQQVTLRCSPKSGHDTVSWYQQALGQGPQFIFQYYEEEERQRGNFPDRFSGHQFPNYSSELNVNALLLGDSALYLCASSRGGTVNTEAFFGQGTRLTVV.

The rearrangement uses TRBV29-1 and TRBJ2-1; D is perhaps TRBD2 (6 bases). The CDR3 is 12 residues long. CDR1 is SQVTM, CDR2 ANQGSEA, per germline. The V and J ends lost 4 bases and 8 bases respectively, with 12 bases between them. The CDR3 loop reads CSVGLGGDEQFF. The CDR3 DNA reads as TGCAGCGTTGGTCTCGGAGGGGATGAGCAGTTCTTC.

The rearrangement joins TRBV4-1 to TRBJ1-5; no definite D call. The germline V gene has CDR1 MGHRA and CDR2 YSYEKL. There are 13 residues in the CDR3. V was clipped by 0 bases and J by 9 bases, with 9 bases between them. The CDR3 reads CASSQDPGLPQHF. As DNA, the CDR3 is TGCGCCAGCAGCCAAGATCCCGGCTTGCCCCAGCATTTT.

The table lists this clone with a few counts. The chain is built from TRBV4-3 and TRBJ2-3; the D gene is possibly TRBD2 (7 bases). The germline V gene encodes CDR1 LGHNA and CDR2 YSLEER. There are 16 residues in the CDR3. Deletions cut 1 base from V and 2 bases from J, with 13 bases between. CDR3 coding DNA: TGCGCCAGCAGCCAAGGGTGGGCGGGGGCCACAGATACGCAGTATTTT. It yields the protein CASSQGWAGATDTQYF.

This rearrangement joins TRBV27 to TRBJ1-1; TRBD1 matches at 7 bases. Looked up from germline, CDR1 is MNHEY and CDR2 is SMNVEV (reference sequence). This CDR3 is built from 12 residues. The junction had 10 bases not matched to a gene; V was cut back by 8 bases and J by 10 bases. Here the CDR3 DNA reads TGTGCCAGCGGAACTGACAGGGTGGCAGCTTTCTTT. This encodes CASGTDRVAAFF.

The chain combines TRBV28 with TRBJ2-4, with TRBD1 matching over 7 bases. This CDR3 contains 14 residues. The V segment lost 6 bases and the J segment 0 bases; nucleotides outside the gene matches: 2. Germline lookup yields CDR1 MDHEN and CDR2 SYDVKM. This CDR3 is CASRQGLAKNIQYF. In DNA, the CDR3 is TGTGCCAGCAGACAGGGGTTAGCCAAAAACATTCAGTACTTC.

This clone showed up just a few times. The CDR3 DNA reads as TGTGCCAGCAGCTTCCCCGGGGATGCTAATGAAAAACTGTTTTTT. As protein: CASSFPGDANEKLFF. The chain links TRBV7-9 to TRBJ1-4; no reliable D call. There are 15 residues in the CDR3. V was cut by 3 bases and J by 3 bases, with 11 bases left in between. Per the germline V gene, CDR1 is SEHNR and CDR2 is FQNEAQ (reference sequence).